This entry describes one T cell receptor beta chain. Its cognate antigen is unknown. This CDR3 is built from 14 residues. Germline V CDR1 and CDR2: SGHNT, YYREEE (reference sequence). Trimming cost V 4 bases and J 7 bases, with 15 bases left between them. The repertoire was sequenced with immunoSEQ multiplex PCR; TCRdb's copy has only in-frame clones and lacks some. The sample has about 130,000 clones, under 90% seen once. The data stem from a study of T cell responses to AZD1222 COVID-19 vaccine. Overall study results and limits: Only after the peak T cell response were repertoires sampled.

This clonotype originated in an adult in good health. Sequencing used peripheral blood, obtained on day 0 of AZD1222 vaccination. The rearrangement uses TRBV5-4 and TRBJ1-5, with D unclear. The CDR3 DNA is TGTGCCAGCAGCCTCGACCCTGCGGGACAGCCCCAGCATTTT. This translates into CASSLDPAGQPQHF.